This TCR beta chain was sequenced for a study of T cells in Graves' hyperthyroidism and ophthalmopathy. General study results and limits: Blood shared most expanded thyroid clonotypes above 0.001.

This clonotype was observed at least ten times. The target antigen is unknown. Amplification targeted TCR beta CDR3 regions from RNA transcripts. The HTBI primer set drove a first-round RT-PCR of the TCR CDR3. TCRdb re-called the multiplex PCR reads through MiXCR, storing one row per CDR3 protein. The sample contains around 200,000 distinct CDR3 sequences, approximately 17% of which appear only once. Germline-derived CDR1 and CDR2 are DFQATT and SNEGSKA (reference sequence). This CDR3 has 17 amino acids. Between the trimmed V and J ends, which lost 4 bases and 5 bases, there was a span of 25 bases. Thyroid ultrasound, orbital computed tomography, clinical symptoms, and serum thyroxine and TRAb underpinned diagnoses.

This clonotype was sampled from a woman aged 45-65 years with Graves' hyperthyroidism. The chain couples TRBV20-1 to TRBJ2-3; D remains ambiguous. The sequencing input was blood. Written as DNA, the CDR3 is TGCAGTGCTACCCCCTTCGGCACGAACACCATTTTAGATACGCAGTATTTT. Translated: CSATPFGTNTILDTQYF.